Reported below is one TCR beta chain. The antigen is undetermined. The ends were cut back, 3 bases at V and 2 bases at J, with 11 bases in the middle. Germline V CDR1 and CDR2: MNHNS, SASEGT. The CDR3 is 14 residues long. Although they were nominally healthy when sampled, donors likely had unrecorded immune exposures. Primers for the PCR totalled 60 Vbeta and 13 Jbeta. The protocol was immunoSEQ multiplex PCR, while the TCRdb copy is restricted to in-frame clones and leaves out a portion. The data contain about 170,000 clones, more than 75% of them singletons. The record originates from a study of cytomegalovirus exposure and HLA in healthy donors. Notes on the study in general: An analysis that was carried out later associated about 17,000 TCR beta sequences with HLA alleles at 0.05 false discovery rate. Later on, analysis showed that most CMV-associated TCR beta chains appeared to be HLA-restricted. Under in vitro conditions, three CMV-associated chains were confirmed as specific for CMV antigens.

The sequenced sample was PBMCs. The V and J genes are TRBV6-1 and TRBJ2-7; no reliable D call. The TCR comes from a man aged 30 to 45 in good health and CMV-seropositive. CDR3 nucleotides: TGTGCCAGCAGTGAGCCAACAGCTACCTACGAGCAGTACTTC. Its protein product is CASSEPTATYEQYF.